This TCR beta chain was identified in a study of cytomegalovirus exposure and HLA in healthy donors. This table comes from immunoSEQ multiplex PCR, and its TCRdb copy is limited to in-frame clones, with some not included. The table records hundreds of thousands of clones, over 80% of them present only once. V lost 1 base to trimming and J lost 4 bases, with 19 bases between them. CDR3 length: 17 amino acids. The germline gives CDR1 SNHLY, CDR2 FYNNEI. The sequenced sample consisted of PBMCs. The rearrangement links TRBV2 to TRBJ1-1; D is perhaps TRBD1 (6 bases). The receptor was derived from a woman under 30 in good health and CMV-seronegative. The DNA for the CDR3 is TGTGCCAGCAGTGAAGTTGGGGTCGGCAGGGGTAGCACTGAAGCTTTCTTT. Translated, it gives CASSEVGVGRGSTEAFF.